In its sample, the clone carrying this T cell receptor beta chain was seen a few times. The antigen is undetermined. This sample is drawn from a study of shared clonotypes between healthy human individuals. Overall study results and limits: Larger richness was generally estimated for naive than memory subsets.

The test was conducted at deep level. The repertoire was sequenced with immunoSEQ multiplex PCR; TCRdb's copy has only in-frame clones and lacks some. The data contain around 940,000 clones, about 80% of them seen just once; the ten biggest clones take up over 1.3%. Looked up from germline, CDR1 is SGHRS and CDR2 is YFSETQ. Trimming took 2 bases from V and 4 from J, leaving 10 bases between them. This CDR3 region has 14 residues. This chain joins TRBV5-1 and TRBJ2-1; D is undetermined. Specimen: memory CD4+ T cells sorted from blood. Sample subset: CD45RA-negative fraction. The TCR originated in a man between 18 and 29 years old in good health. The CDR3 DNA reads TGCGCCAGCAGCTTAGGCGGCGAATACAATGAGCAGTTCTTC. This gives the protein CASSLGGEYNEQFF.